The 29 T cell receptor beta chains below come from one sample, sequenced in a study of control samples from healthy donors and cancer patients. Clones were sequenced by immunoSEQ multiplex PCR, and TCRdb holds only the in-frame ones, with some missing. The sample includes about 120,000 clones, 87% of them seen just once. Sequencing was done on a sample of blood. All receptors come from a man aged 60 to 69 in good health.

The chain recombines TRBV18 with TRBJ2-7, with D maybe TRBD1 (6 bases). The CDR3 has 14 residues. The ends were cut back, 2 bases at V and 6 bases at J, with 14 bases in the middle. The germline gives CDR1 KGHSH, CDR2 LQKENI. The CDR3 coding sequence is TGTGCCAGCTCACCAGAGGGGACACATTCCGAGCAGTACTTC. It is translated as CASSPEGTHSEQYF.

This clone was seen a few times. The chain's CDR3 is CASSLGGSNTEAFF. CDR3 bases: TGTGCCAGCAGTTTGGGGGGCTCGAACACTGAAGCTTTCTTT. The rearrangement uses TRBV28 and TRBJ1-1, with a weak D call TRBD1 (6 bases). This CDR3 is 14 amino acids long. V lost 3 bases, J lost 1 base, and 9 bases lay in between. Per germline, CDR1 MDHEN and CDR2 SYDVKM. The whole variable domain, remainder taken from reference TRBV28 and TRBJ1-1, is DVKVTQSSRYLVKRTGEKVFLECVQDMDHENMFWYRQDPGLGLRLIYFSYDVKMKEKGDIPEGYSVSREKKERFSLILESASTNQTSMYLCASSLGGSNTEAFFGQGTRLTVV.

The chain recombines TRBV5-6 with TRBJ1-6; TRBD1 matches at 8 bases. Germline lookup yields CDR1 SGHDT and CDR2 YYEEEE. This CDR3 region has 16 residues. J was trimmed by 11 bases and V by 3 bases; bases with no gene match: 13. The CDR3 protein is CASSYLTDRGGAPLHF. CDR3 sequence (DNA): TGTGCCAGCAGCTATCTCACTGACAGGGGAGGTGCACCCCTCCACTTT.

The chain links TRBV27 to TRBJ1-2; D is possibly TRBD1 (6 bases). This CDR3 has 17 amino acids. V was shortened by 0 bases and J by 3 bases, with 17 bases between the two germline ends. The germline CDR1 and CDR2 sequences are MNHEY and SMNVEV (reference sequence). The CDR3 DNA sequence: TGTGCCAGCAGTTTATCCCTCCAACAGGGACGCGACTATGGCTACACCTTC. Amino acids: CASSLSLQQGRDYGYTF.

There are a few counts of this clone. The rearrangement links TRBV10-3 to TRBJ2-2; the D gene is possibly TRBD1 (6 bases). Germline V lookup: CDR1 ENHRY, CDR2 SYGVKD. The CDR3 spans 16 residues. V lost 3 bases and J 6 bases, leaving 17 bases between the germline ends. CDR3 DNA sequence: TGTGCCATCAGTGACCTAGTCAGGGGCACCGCCGGGGAGCTGTTTTTT. Encoded protein: CAISDLVRGTAGELFF.

The CDR3: CASSETGDYGYTF. DNA for the CDR3: TGTGCCAGCAGTGAGACAGGGGACTATGGCTACACCTTC. V is TRBV2 and J is TRBJ1-2, with 8 bases aligning to TRBD1. This CDR3 comprises 13 residues. Trimming cost V 3 bases and J 3 bases; bases outside gene matches: 0. CDR1 is SNHLY and CDR2 is FYNNEI in the germline V gene.

The chain joins TRBV3-1 (or the pseudogene TRBV3-2) to TRBJ2-1, with D uncertain. Germline V CDR1 and CDR2: LGHDT, YNNKEL (reference sequence). Trimming removed 1 base from V and 4 bases from J, with 8 bases in between. The CDR3 is made up of 14 amino acids. The CDR3 spells CASSQGTVYNEQFF. The CDR3 nucleotides are TGTGCCAGCAGCCAAGGGACGGTTTACAATGAGCAGTTCTTC.

The chain employs TRBV25-1 and TRBJ1-1; the match to TRBD1 covers 7 bases. This CDR3 is 14 amino acids long. With 6 bases clipped from V and 0 bases from J, the junction kept 4 bases outside the gene matches. The germline gives CDR1 MGHDK, CDR2 SYGVNS. Here the CDR3 DNA reads TGTGCCAGCAGAGAGACAGGGATGAACACTGAAGCTTTCTTT. It is translated as CASRETGMNTEAFF.

The rearrangement joins TRBV7-9 to TRBJ1-2, with D tentatively TRBD1 (5 bases). Trimming left V 1 base short and J 7 bases short, with 7 bases between. Germline CDR1 reads SEHNR; CDR2 reads FQNEAQ (reference sequence). The CDR3 sequence is 12 residues long. The CDR3 coding sequence is TGTGCCAGCAGCTTAGGCACAGGTGGCTACACCTTC. Its translation: CASSLGTGGYTF.

The gene calls are TRBV7-2 and TRBJ2-1, with TRBD1 matching over 10 bases. This CDR3 is built from 16 residues. The V gene's germline CDR1 is SGHTA and CDR2 FQGNSA. V lost 4 bases and J lost 3; bases outside the gene matches: 6. In nucleotides, the CDR3 is TGTGCCAGCAGCTCCACCGGGACAGGGGACTACAATGAGCAGTTCTTC. Translation: CASSSTGTGDYNEQFF.

The chain has TRBV9 and TRBJ1-2, with 9 bases fitting TRBD1. J lost 5 bases, V lost 5 bases, and 7 bases had no gene match. CDR1 is SGDLS, CDR2 YYNGEE, per germline. The CDR3 has 14 residues. CDR3 nucleotide sequence: TGTGCCAGCAGAGAAGCCGGGACAGGGTATGGCTACACCTTC. Amino acids: CASREAGTGYGYTF.

The CDR3 sequence: CASSLTGQGTHEQYF. CDR3 in DNA: TGCGCCAGCAGCTTGACGGGACAGGGGACCCACGAGCAGTACTTC. The chain uses TRBV5-1 and TRBJ2-7, with TRBD1 identical over 10 bases. Germline values: CDR1 SGHRS, CDR2 YFSETQ. V trimming: 1 base; J trimming: 5 bases; junction bases outside the gene matches: 6. CDR3 size: 15 residues.

CDR3 in DNA: TGTGCCAGCAGCTTCCAGGGGTTGAACACTGAAGCTTTCTTT. Residues: CASSFQGLNTEAFF. The gene calls are TRBV5-8 and TRBJ1-1; possible D gene TRBD1, 6 bases. The CDR3 has 14 residues. Germline-derived CDR1 and CDR2 are SGHTS and YDEGEE. The V gene lost 2 bases and the J gene lost 0 bases, with 8 bases spanning the gap. Supplemented by reference TRBV5-8 and TRBJ1-1, the full variable domain reads EAGVTQSPTHLIKTRGQQATLRCSPISGHTSVYWYQQALGLGLQFLLWYDEGEERNRGNFPPRFSGRQFPNYSSELNVNALELEDSALYLCASSFQGLNTEAFFGQGTRLTVV.

V usage is TRBV11-2 and J usage is TRBJ1-6, with D uncertain. The CDR3 has 14 amino acids. The germline V and J ends were trimmed by 7 bases and 6 bases, with 13 bases remaining between them. Germline loops: CDR1 SGHAT, CDR2 FQNNGV. The CDR3 reads CASTPAGSNSPLHF. The DNA for the CDR3 is TGTGCCAGCACCCCCGCTGGCAGTAATTCACCCCTCCACTTT.

The rearrangement uses TRBV7-8 and TRBJ2-5; D unresolved. Trimming removed 3 bases from V and 5 bases from J, with 10 bases in between. Germline-derived CDR1 and CDR2 are SGHVS and FQNEAQ. The CDR3 runs 13 residues. This CDR3 is CASSFLDTETQYF. CDR3 DNA: TGTGCCAGCAGCTTTTTAGATACGGAGACCCAGTACTTC.

V and J are TRBV9 and TRBJ1-2; D is unresolved. The ends were cut back, 0 bases at V and 8 bases at J, with 8 bases in the middle. The CDR3 has 12 residues. Germline-derived CDR1 and CDR2 are SGDLS and YYNGEE. CDR3 in amino acids: CASSVDDYGYTF. The CDR3 DNA reads as TGTGCCAGCAGCGTAGATGATTACGGCTACACCTTC.

This clone was seen a single time. This chain links TRBV2 with TRBJ2-2; D remains ambiguous. Germline V lookup: CDR1 SNHLY, CDR2 FYNNEI. This CDR3 comprises 17 residues. The ends were cut back, 6 bases at V and 0 bases at J, with 17 bases in the middle. The CDR3 nucleotides read TGTGCCAGCAGCGGGTTTGTGCAGTTCGCGAACACCGGGGAGCTGTTTTTT. This translates into CASSGFVQFANTGELFF.

V is TRBV7-2 and J is TRBJ2-1; 12 bases line up with TRBD2. The V gene's germline CDR1 is SGHTA and CDR2 FQGNSA. Trimming cost V 4 bases and J 9 bases; bases outside gene matches: 4. There are 14 residues in the CDR3. The CDR3 region has the DNA TGTGCCAGCAGCTCACTAGCGGGGGGAACTGAGCAGTTCTTC. Translation: CASSSLAGGTEQFF.

This rearrangement joins TRBV5-6 to TRBJ1-2; D is perhaps TRBD1 (5 bases). Germline CDR1 is SGHDT and CDR2 is YYEEEE. Trimming took 1 base from V and 4 from J, leaving 11 bases between them. The CDR3 has 14 residues. The CDR3 sequence is CASSLRGTTYGYTF. In DNA form, the CDR3 reads TGTGCCAGCAGCTTGAGAGGGACTACCTATGGCTACACCTTC.

The chain employs TRBV27 and TRBJ2-1; D is unclear. CDR1 and CDR2 (germline): MNHEY, SMNVEV (reference sequence). V lost 3 bases and J lost 6, with 9 bases in between. CDR3 length: 13 residues. This chain's CDR3 is CASSFVQFNEQFF. CDR3 nucleotides: TGTGCCAGCAGTTTTGTACAGTTCAATGAGCAGTTCTTC.

This rearrangement joins TRBV29-1 to TRBJ2-1; D ambiguous. Germline lookup yields CDR1 SQVTM and CDR2 ANQGSEA. V was clipped by 4 bases and J by 9 bases, with 13 bases between them. This CDR3 is built from 12 residues. CDR3 residues: CSVGFRVAEQFF. CDR3 DNA: TGCAGCGTTGGTTTTAGGGTGGCTGAGCAGTTCTTC.

The chain recombines TRBV12-3 or TRBV12-4 with TRBJ1-2; D unclear. The CDR3 has 13 amino acids. V lost 4 bases to trimming and J lost 5 bases, with 11 bases between them. CDR3 protein: CASSSWTDYGYTF. For the CDR3, the DNA is TGTGCCAGCAGTTCCTGGACGGATTATGGCTACACCTTC.

This chain connects TRBV5-8 to TRBJ2-3; D is possibly TRBD1 (6 bases). CDR1 is SGHTS and CDR2 is YDEGEE in the germline V gene. Trimming removed 4 bases at V and 7 bases at J, with 19 bases between. CDR3 length: 15 residues. CDR3 residues: CASSPWTEGRYTQYF. For the CDR3, the DNA is TGTGCCAGCAGCCCTTGGACAGAGGGACGGTATACGCAGTATTTT.

This clone was recorded once. The CDR3 sequence: CASHARIAGGFNEQFF. The CDR3 DNA reads as TGTGCCAGCCACGCTAGGATAGCGGGGGGGTTCAATGAGCAGTTCTTC. The chain couples TRBV28 to TRBJ2-1; 11 bases align to TRBD2. Germline CDR1 and CDR2: MDHEN and SYDVKM. J was trimmed by 6 bases and V by 8 bases; bases with no gene match: 12. CDR3 length equals 16 residues.

J is TRBJ2-7 and V is TRBV7-2; D remains ambiguous. CDR1 is SGHTA and CDR2 is FQGNSA in the germline V gene. This CDR3 region has 13 residues. V was trimmed by 5 bases and J by 2 bases, leaving 10 bases between them. CDR3 region: CASSRPGPYEQYF. Written as DNA, the CDR3 is TGTGCCAGCAGCCGGCCCGGCCCCTACGAGCAGTACTTC.

The chain carries TRBV19 and TRBJ1-2; 9 bases are a match to TRBD1. CDR1 is LNHDA, CDR2 SQIVND, per germline (reference sequence). V shed 4 bases and J 0 bases; nucleotides not matched to a gene: 6. This CDR3 region has 16 residues. The CDR3 DNA follows: TGTGCCAGTAGTACCCGGGACAGGGCGACTAACTATGGCTACACCTTC. This encodes CASSTRDRATNYGYTF. Full variable domain (missing parts from reference TRBV19 and TRBJ1-2): DGGITQSPKYLFRKEGQNVTLSCEQNLNHDAMYWYRQDPGQGLRLIYYSQIVNDFQKGDIAEGYSVSREKKESFPLTVTSAQKNPTAFYLCASSTRDRATNYGYTFGSGTRLTVV.

The chain combines TRBV7-2 with TRBJ1-4, with 7 positions matching TRBD1. The germline gives CDR1 SGHTA, CDR2 FQGNSA. The CDR3 extends over 15 amino acids. Losses at the gene ends were 5 bases for V and 2 bases for J; bases not matched to a gene: 5. The CDR3 loop reads CASSQTGVTNEKLFF. As DNA, the CDR3 is TGTGCCAGCAGCCAAACAGGGGTGACTAATGAAAAACTGTTTTTT.

This chain uses TRBV7-9 with TRBJ1-1; unclear D gene. Trimming cost V 5 bases and J 0 bases, with 7 bases left between them. The V gene's germline CDR1 is SEHNR and CDR2 FQNEAQ (reference sequence). The CDR3 contains 13 residues. CDR3 residues: CASSLSMNTEAFF. CDR3 in DNA: TGTGCCAGCAGCCTAAGTATGAACACTGAAGCTTTCTTT.

The chain combines TRBV5-1 with TRBJ2-7, with D unresolved. Germline CDR1 and CDR2: SGHRS and YFSETQ. V dropped 0 bases and J dropped 3 bases, with 13 bases sitting between them. This CDR3 is 15 amino acids long. As DNA, the CDR3 is TGCGCCAGCAGCTTGGAGGCGCAGGCAGTCTACGAGCAGTACTTC. Residues: CASSLEAQAVYEQYF.